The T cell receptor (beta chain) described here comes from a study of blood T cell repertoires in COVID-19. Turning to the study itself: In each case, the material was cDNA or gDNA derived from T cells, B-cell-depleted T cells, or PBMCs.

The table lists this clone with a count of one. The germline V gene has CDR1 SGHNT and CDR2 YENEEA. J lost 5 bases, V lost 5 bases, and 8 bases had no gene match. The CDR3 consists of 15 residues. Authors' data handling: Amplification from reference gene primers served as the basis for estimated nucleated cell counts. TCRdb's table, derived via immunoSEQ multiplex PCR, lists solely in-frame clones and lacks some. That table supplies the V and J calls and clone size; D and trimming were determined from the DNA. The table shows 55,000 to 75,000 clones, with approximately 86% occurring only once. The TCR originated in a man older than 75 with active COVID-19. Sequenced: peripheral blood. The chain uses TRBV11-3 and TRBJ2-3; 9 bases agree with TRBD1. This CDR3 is CASSLGQGSLDTQYF. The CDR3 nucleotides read TGTGCCAGCAGCCTGGGACAGGGCAGTTTAGATACGCAGTATTTT.